What follows are 8 T cell receptor beta chains derived from one specimen sequenced in a study of cytomegalovirus exposure and HLA in healthy donors (dated by TCRdb to the late 2010s). The protocol used for the library was the immunoSEQ multiplex PCR assay. For the multiplex PCR, a mixture combining 60 forward primers for TCR Vbeta segments and 13 reverse primers for TCR Jbeta segments was used. Here the immuneACCESS table is served through TCRdb, limited to in-frame sequences with V and J called. Missing clones are a known gap in these copies; in checked studies unresolved V genes cover under half, and the rest lacks a known reason. For this sample the table gives some 140,000 clones, of which roughly three quarters were detected only once. The ten most abundant clones make up over 1.3% of the sample. The specimen sequenced was PBMCs. The origin of the receptors is a middle-aged woman in good health and CMV-seronegative.

This chain joins TRBV13 and TRBJ2-7; no clear D. V was clipped by 2 bases and J by 2 bases, with 13 bases between them. The CDR3 extends over 15 amino acids. Germline V gives CDR1 PRHDT, CDR2 FYEKMQ (reference sequence). CDR3 amino acids: CASSLTELSPYEQYF. For the CDR3, the DNA is TGTGCCAGCAGCTTAACAGAACTCAGCCCCTACGAGCAGTACTTC.

This sequence joins TRBV7-8 and TRBJ1-1; maybe TRBD1 (5 bases). Germline V lookup: CDR1 SGHVS, CDR2 FQNEAQ. The CDR3 runs 13 residues. V shed 2 bases and J shed 4 bases, with 8 bases lying between them. The CDR3 sequence: CASSLNRSTEAFF. CDR3 nucleotides: TGTGCCAGCAGCTTAAACAGGAGCACTGAAGCTTTCTTT.

J is TRBJ1-5 and V is TRBV19; no definite D call. Germline V gene data show CDR1 as LNHDA and CDR2 as SQIVND (reference sequence). V was cut by 3 bases and J by 7 bases, with 22 bases left in between. This CDR3 has 17 residues. The DNA for the CDR3 is TGTGCCAGTAGTATGGCCCTGACCGGGATGAGAGGGCAGCCCCAGCATTTT. This sequence encodes CASSMALTGMRGQPQHF.

In DNA, the CDR3 is TGCGCCAGCAGCTTAATAACTAGCCAGAACACCGGGGAGCTGTTTTTT. It codes for CASSLITSQNTGELFF. J is TRBJ2-2 and V is TRBV5-1, with TRBD2 as a possible D gene (6 bases). This CDR3 has 16 residues. The germline V gene has CDR1 SGHRS and CDR2 YFSETQ. The ends were cut back, 2 bases at V and 1 base at J, with 12 bases in the middle. Together with reference TRBV5-1 and TRBJ2-2, the CDR3 gives the full variable domain: KAGVTQTPRYLIKTRGQQVTLSCSPISGHRSVSWYQQTPGQGLQFLFEYFSETQRNKGNFPGRFSGRQFSNSRSEMNVSTLELGDSALYLCASSLITSQNTGELFFGEGSRLTVL.

The chain combines TRBV5-1 with TRBJ2-7; 7 bases match TRBD1. The germline CDR1 and CDR2 sequences are SGHRS and YFSETQ. The CDR3 is made up of 16 amino acids. Germline trimming cut 4 bases from V and 3 bases from J; bases unmatched to any gene: 13. The CDR3 DNA reads TGCGCCAGCAGCGGTGCCGGGACAGTGGCCCTCTACGAGCAGTACTTC. Translating gives CASSGAGTVALYEQYF. Full variable domain (remainder filled in from reference TRBV5-1 and TRBJ2-7): KAGVTQTPRYLIKTRGQQVTLSCSPISGHRSVSWYQQTPGQGLQFLFEYFSETQRNKGNFPGRFSGRQFSNSRSEMNVSTLELGDSALYLCASSGAGTVALYEQYFGPGTRLTVT.

CDR3 sequence (DNA): TGTGCCAGCAGCGTAGCGGGGTTCACCGGGGAGCTGTTTTTT. Its protein product is CASSVAGFTGELFF. The chain combines TRBV9 with TRBJ2-2, with a possible D match to TRBD2 (5 bases). CDR3 length: 14 amino acids. Germline values: CDR1 SGDLS, CDR2 YYNGEE. V was shortened by 0 bases and J by 4 bases, with 7 bases between the two germline ends.

This clone was found a few times. This sequence joins TRBV25-1 and TRBJ1-5; no reliable D call. Germline CDR1 and CDR2: MGHDK and SYGVNS. The CDR3 length is 13 residues. Trimming stripped 8 bases from V and 0 bases from J, with 8 bases between. The CDR3 DNA follows: TGTGCCAGCCAGGCATATAGCAATCAGCCCCAGCATTTT. This translates into CASQAYSNQPQHF.

The chain has TRBV6-6 and TRBJ2-7, with 7 bases fitting TRBD1. The CDR3 is 12 residues long. Germline-derived CDR1 and CDR2 are MNHNY and SVGAGI (reference sequence). V lost 7 bases and J lost 2; bases outside the gene matches: 2. CDR3 DNA sequence: TGTGCCAGCATGCAGGGGGCCTACGAGCAGTACTTC. Protein product: CASMQGAYEQYF.